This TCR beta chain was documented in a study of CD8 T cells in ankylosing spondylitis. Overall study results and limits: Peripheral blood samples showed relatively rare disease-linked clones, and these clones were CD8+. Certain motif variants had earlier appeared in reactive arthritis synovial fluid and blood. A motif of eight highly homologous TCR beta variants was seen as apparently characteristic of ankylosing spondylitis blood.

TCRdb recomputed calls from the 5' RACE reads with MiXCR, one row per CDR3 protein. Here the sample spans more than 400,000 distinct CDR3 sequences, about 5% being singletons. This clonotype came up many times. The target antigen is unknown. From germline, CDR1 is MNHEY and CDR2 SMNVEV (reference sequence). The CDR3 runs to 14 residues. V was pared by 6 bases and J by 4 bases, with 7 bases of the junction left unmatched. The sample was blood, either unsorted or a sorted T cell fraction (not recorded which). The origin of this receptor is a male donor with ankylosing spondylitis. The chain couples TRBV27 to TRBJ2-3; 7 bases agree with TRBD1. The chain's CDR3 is CASRGRGSPDTQYF. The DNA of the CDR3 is TGTGCCAGCAGGGGCAGGGGGAGTCCAGATACGCAGTATTTT.